This T cell receptor (beta chain) emerged from a study of cytomegalovirus exposure and HLA in healthy donors. Study observations and caveats: Cytomegalovirus-associated status was assigned to around 160 TCR beta chains.

This clone was observed a few times. Its antigen is as yet unknown. With V trimmed by 7 bases and J by 15 bases, 17 bases remained unmatched. Germline V lookup: CDR1 SNHLY, CDR2 FYNNEI. The CDR3 has 14 residues. A multiplex PCR was run with 60 Vbeta primers and 13 Jbeta primers. The assay was immunoSEQ multiplex PCR, and TCRdb's table has in-frame clones only and misses some. Of some 140,000 clones in the sample, around 77% are singletons; the top ten hold approximately 1.2%. Sequenced material: PBMCs. The chain combines TRBV2 with TRBJ2-3; 9 positions match TRBD1. The sequence was obtained from a man aged 45-65 years in good health and CMV-seronegative. The CDR3 region is CASTGQGNRRRGYF. The CDR3 DNA reads as TGTGCCAGCACGGGACAGGGTAACCGCCGCAGGGGCTATTTT.